Listed below are T cell receptor beta chains from one sample, sequenced in a study of beta chain features in type 1 diabetes. Repertoires were generated with immunoSEQ multiplex PCR, while TCRdb's copy carries only in-frame clones and drops some. The sample lists over 500,000 clones, 15% to 19% seen once, with 0.07% to 0.095% in the top ten. The sample taken for sequencing was naive CD4+ T cells from blood. These TCRs come from a man between 18 and 29 years old in good health. Each CDR3 is given with its conserved first and last residue.

v_call cdr3_aa
TRBV6-5 CASSHGTFSYNEQFF
TRBV23-1 CASNTGNLAKETQYF
TRBV9 CASSVDRASGSTDTQYF
TRBV7-2 CASGPGILRDTQYF
TRBV25-1 CASSEFRGLGYTF
TRBV7-9 CASSFPTENQPQHF
TRBV29-1 CSVEGRMNTEAFF
TRBV5-1 CASRQESNQPQHF
TRBV7-2 CASSLAASLGNQPQHF
TRBV4-1 CASSQVTTGQGGYEQYF
TRBV7-3 CASREPGQGSYEQYF
TRBV11-3 CASSPSGQAGANVLTF
TRBV7-3 CASSLRQGPVIF
TRBV5-1 CASSLAPAEKLFF
TRBV7-2 CASSPPAQGYGYTF
TRBV7-3 CASGDGGVSLNTEAFF
TRBV5-1 CASSLAGTVRQETQYF
TRBV6-5 CASSYPGALASRQYF
TRBV10-3 CAISSGESSYNEQFF
TRBV28 CASSSLPYEQYF
TRBV9 CASSVGWTGSYEQYF
TRBV7-8 CASSPEQAHWGYNEQFF
TRBV28 CASLSGGNTGELFF
TRBV6-6 CASSYGTGGNSPLHF
TRBV5-1 CASSYRNLGDYGYTF
TRBV15 CATSHRGEGNEQFF
TRBV7-2 CASKRQGAGNSPLHF
TRBV7-2 CASSPRWGNGNQPQHF
TRBV4-2 CASSQDFRRNSYEQYF
TRBV19 CASSIWTRTYEQYF
TRBV7-2 CASSLRPRKETQYF
TRBV28 CASRPQGLRGYTF
TRBV25-1 CASSATLRVSTSYEQYF
TRBV7-2 CASSVPQGWVFARETQYF
TRBV28 CASTTQGIRGQFF
TRBV28 CASSEGQGLAKNIQYF
TRBV30 CAWSPRNKLFF
TRBV9 CASSESQGPREKLFF
TRBV7-2 CASSRTGGPSGNTIYF
TRBV7-2 CASSSPSGQARNEQFF
TRBV10-3 CASEPGTNHYEQYF
TRBV29-1 CSVQGGNYGYTF
TRBV7-3 CASSRGGLQETQYF
TRBV7-9 CASSPGTGSNQPQHF
TRBV5-4 CASSLGTSVNYGYTF
TRBV28 CASSLSRAGRTEAFF
TRBV28 CASNHRNSYEQYF
TRBV28 CASSYRAGGDNEQFF
TRBV13 CASSPTGPATDTQYF
TRBV7-2 CASSPGAPQAQYF
TRBV4-2 CASSQAARLAGEVNEQFF
TRBV27 CASSLRRFYEQYF
TRBV5-6 CASSLQGRGAFF
TRBV4-3 CASSQGHGGQETQYF
TRBV6-5 CASSYSPNSGYTF
TRBV12-5 CASGLVLGTGDHEQYF
TRBV7-9 CASGQGNTIYF
TRBV6-5 CASTLLAGVHEQYF
TRBV27 CASSLRVGVEQFF